This passage covers 20 T cell receptor beta chains from one sample sequenced in a study of blood T cell repertoires in COVID-19. Using immunoSEQ multiplex PCR, the repertoire was profiled, and TCRdb retains in-frame clones only, with some absent. The data hold more than 95,000 clones, with around 85% observed a single time. The sequencing input was peripheral blood. The receptors were gathered from a man aged 30-40 years with COVID-19, enrolled during active disease.

A remark on this clone: The same CDR3 also results from other DNA sequences found in this sample. This sequence joins TRBV7-9 and TRBJ1-1; the match to TRBD1 covers 8 bases. The germline gives CDR1 SEHNR, CDR2 FQNEAQ (reference sequence). V lost 4 bases and J lost 1; bases outside the gene matches: 2. The CDR3 is 14 residues long. CDR3 sequence (DNA): TGTGCCAGCAGCTCGGGACAGGAGAACACTGAAGCTTTCTTT. Translated, it gives CASSSGQENTEAFF.

The chain links TRBV6-2 or TRBV6-3 to TRBJ2-7; the D gene is possibly TRBD2 (5 bases). The CDR3 runs to 15 residues. Trimming took 6 bases from V and 3 from J, leaving 18 bases between them. CDR1 is MNHEY, CDR2 SVGEGT, per germline. In DNA, the CDR3 is TGTGCCAGCAGCCGACCTAGCTGGACGAACTACGAGCAGTACTTC. Translation: CASSRPSWTNYEQYF.

The rearrangement links TRBV3-1 (or the pseudogene TRBV3-2) to TRBJ2-5, with 7 positions matching TRBD2. Trimming took 0 bases from V and 5 from J; bases not matched to a gene: 6. The CDR3 is made up of 15 amino acids. From germline, CDR1 is LGHDT and CDR2 YNNKEL (reference sequence). CDR3 protein: CASSQDPRTRETQYF. In DNA, the CDR3 is TGTGCCAGCAGCCAAGATCCACGGACTAGGGAGACCCAGTACTTC.

This sequence joins TRBV11-2 and TRBJ2-1; D not resolved. The CDR3 runs to 13 residues. Trimming left V 0 bases short and J 8 bases short, with 8 bases between. Germline V gene sequence: CDR1 SGHAT, CDR2 FQNNGV. This CDR3 is CASSLDQNDEQFF. The CDR3 coding sequence is TGTGCCAGCAGCTTAGATCAGAACGATGAGCAGTTCTTC.

The chain uses TRBV30 and TRBJ1-2, with TRBD1 identical over 8 bases. The CDR3 consists of 14 residues. Germline-derived CDR1 and CDR2 are GTSNPN and SVGIG (reference sequence). V gave up 2 bases and J gave up 3 bases; unmatched junction bases: 5. The DNA of the CDR3 is TGTGCCTGGAGTCCTGGACAGGGAGACTATGGCTACACCTTC. It codes for CAWSPGQGDYGYTF. The variable domain in full, with the rest retrieved from reference TRBV30 and TRBJ1-2, is SQTIHQWPATLVQPVGSPLSLECTVEGTSNPNLYWYRQAAGRGLQLLFYSVGIGQISSEVPQNLSASRPQDRQFILSSKKLLLSDSGFYLCAWSPGQGDYGYTFGSGTRLTVV.

The chain employs TRBV7-9 and TRBJ1-1; D gene uncertain. The germline gives CDR1 SEHNR, CDR2 FQNEAQ (reference sequence). V lost 4 bases, J lost 1 base, and 16 bases lay in between. CDR3 length equals 16 residues. Written as DNA, the CDR3 is TGTGCCAGCAGCTCCAAAGCACTGAATACGAACACTGAAGCTTTCTTT. It yields the protein CASSSKALNTNTEAFF.

CDR3 residues: CASSAGGTGSYSGYTF. The CDR3 DNA reads TGTGCCAGCAGTGCCGGGGGGACAGGGAGTTACTCTGGCTACACCTTC. The V call is TRBV6-1, the J call TRBJ1-2, with 9 bases identical to TRBD1. Losses at the gene ends were 4 bases for V and 7 bases for J; bases not matched to a gene: 13. In germline, CDR1 is MNHNS, CDR2 SASEGT. The length of the CDR3 is 16 residues.

The chain has TRBV6-6 and TRBJ1-2; 9 bases match TRBD1. The V segment lost 8 bases and the J segment 8 bases; nucleotides outside the gene matches: 9. Germline V gives CDR1 MNHNY, CDR2 SVGAGI (reference sequence). This CDR3 is built from 13 residues. CDR3 sequence: CASGEQGAQGYTF. CDR3 DNA: TGTGCCAGCGGGGAACAGGGGGCGCAGGGCTACACCTTC.

As to this clone: At the DNA level, this CDR3 is encoded by other sequences in the same sample as well. The V gene is TRBV19, the J gene TRBJ2-1, with D maybe TRBD2 (6 bases). V was cut by 3 bases and J by 0 bases, with 9 bases left in between. In germline, CDR1 is LNHDA, CDR2 SQIVND (reference sequence). The CDR3 length is 15 residues. The CDR3 spells CASSITGSSYNEQFF. CDR3 DNA sequence: TGTGCCAGTAGTATTACCGGGAGCTCCTACAATGAGCAGTTCTTC. The variable domain in full, with the rest retrieved from reference TRBV19 and TRBJ2-1, is DGGITQSPKYLFRKEGQNVTLSCEQNLNHDAMYWYRQDPGQGLRLIYYSQIVNDFQKGDIAEGYSVSREKKESFPLTVTSAQKNPTAFYLCASSITGSSYNEQFFGPGTRLTVL.

This clone has ten or more counts. The chain is built from TRBV11-2 and TRBJ2-7; 9 bases line up with TRBD1. CDR3 length: 14 residues. Per germline, CDR1 SGHAT and CDR2 FQNNGV. V gave up 4 bases and J gave up 6 bases; unmatched junction bases: 7. The CDR3 nucleotides read TGTGCCAGCAGCTCCGGGACAGGGTCGGTCGAGCAGTACTTC. Its translation is CASSSGTGSVEQYF.

The chain is built from TRBV19 and TRBJ2-5; D may be TRBD1 (7 bases). The CDR3 spans 17 residues. V was shortened by 3 bases and J by 1 base, with 18 bases between the two germline ends. Germline CDR1 is LNHDA and CDR2 is SQIVND (reference sequence). CDR3 amino acids: CASSMGAGTAFQETQYF. In DNA form, the CDR3 reads TGTGCCAGTAGTATGGGCGCGGGGACAGCCTTCCAAGAGACCCAGTACTTC.

The gene calls are TRBV7-9 and TRBJ2-7; 13 nucleotides align to TRBD2. Germline loops: CDR1 SEHNR, CDR2 FQNEAQ (reference sequence). This CDR3 contains 17 residues. Trimming cost V 5 bases and J 3 bases; bases outside gene matches: 10. The CDR3 here is CASSPTIGTSGNYEQYF. Here the CDR3 DNA reads TGTGCCAGCAGCCCAACAATCGGGACTAGCGGGAACTACGAGCAGTACTTC.

This sequence joins TRBV7-9 and TRBJ2-5; D is uncertain. The CDR3 has 15 residues. Germline CDR1 is SEHNR and CDR2 is FQNEAQ (reference sequence). The V gene lost 5 bases and the J gene lost 2 bases, with 15 bases spanning the gap. This CDR3 is CASSQSAGYQETQYF. As DNA, the CDR3 is TGTGCCAGCAGCCAATCGGCAGGATATCAAGAGACCCAGTACTTC.

The genes are TRBV19 and TRBJ2-1; TRBD2 matches 12 bases. The CDR3 has 18 residues. J gave up 7 bases and V 2 bases, and 12 bases lay outside the gene matches. The V gene's germline CDR1 is LNHDA and CDR2 SQIVND (reference sequence). CDR3 sequence reads: CASSIKGASGGARNEQFF. CDR3 coding DNA: TGTGCCAGTAGTATAAAAGGGGCTAGCGGGGGGGCCAGGAATGAGCAGTTCTTC.

This chain links TRBV3-1 (or the pseudogene TRBV3-2) with TRBJ2-3, with 9 bases that match TRBD2. V shed 1 base, J shed 0 bases, and the junction held 8 bases outside the gene matches. This CDR3 comprises 18 residues. In germline, CDR1 is LGHDT, CDR2 YNNKEL (reference sequence). The CDR3 bases are TGTGCCAGCAGCCAAGGATGGGCTAGCGGGGTTAGCACAGATACGCAGTATTTT. Translation: CASSQGWASGVSTDTQYF.

The chain links TRBV6-5 to TRBJ2-7, with 7 nucleotides matching TRBD1. The junction had 9 bases not matched to a gene; V was cut back by 8 bases and J by 5 bases. CDR3 length: 13 residues. CDR1 is MNHEY, CDR2 SVGAGI, per germline. The CDR3 coding sequence is TGTGCCAGCTGGAACCGACAGGGCAACGAGCAGTACTTC. Its protein is CASWNRQGNEQYF.

This clone is a singleton in its sample. J is TRBJ2-3 and V is TRBV27; 8 bases align to TRBD2. The CDR3 consists of 14 residues. The germline V gene has CDR1 MNHEY and CDR2 SMNVEV (reference sequence). Trimming removed 4 bases from V and 6 bases from J; junction bases left unmatched: 6. The CDR3 nucleotides read TGTGCCAGCAGTTCTTCCCGACTAGCGGATACGCAGTATTTT. Translation: CASSSSRLADTQYF.

This clone was detected a few times. The rearrangement joins TRBV7-8 to TRBJ1-5; D is uncertain. Germline V lookup: CDR1 SGHVS, CDR2 FQNEAQ. V shed 2 bases and J shed 2 bases, with 4 bases lying between them. The CDR3 length is 13 residues. The CDR3 nucleotides are TGTGCCAGCAGCTTAAGAGGCAATCAGCCCCAGCATTTT. It encodes CASSLRGNQPQHF. Full variable domain (remainder filled in from reference TRBV7-8 and TRBJ1-5): GAGVSQSPRYKVAKRGQDVALRCDPISGHVSLFWYQQALGQGPEFLTYFQNEAQLDKSGLPSDRFFAERPEGSVSTLKIQRTQQEDSAVYLCASSLRGNQPQHFGDGTRLSIL.

This clone was seen only a few times. As DNA, the CDR3 is TGTGCCAGCAGCCATCTATTAGGGGACAGCGATAATTCACCCCTCCACTTT. It yields the protein CASSHLLGDSDNSPLHF. V gene TRBV3-1 (or the pseudogene TRBV3-2) combines with J gene TRBJ1-6; 7 nucleotides match TRBD1. The trim removed 3 bases at V and 5 bases at J, leaving 10 bases unmatched. The germline V gene encodes CDR1 LGHDT and CDR2 YNNKEL (reference sequence). The CDR3 is 17 residues long.

The chain recombines TRBV10-3 with TRBJ1-5; a possible D gene is TRBD1 (5 bases). The CDR3 extends over 16 amino acids. Trimming took 0 bases from V and 5 from J, leaving 14 bases between them. Germline V lookup: CDR1 ENHRY, CDR2 SYGVKD. CDR3 nucleotides: TGTGCCATCAGTGAGTCACGGGGGAACGGGGATCAGCCCCAGCATTTT. It is translated as CAISESRGNGDQPQHF.